Listed below are T cell receptor beta chains from one sample, sequenced in a study of CD8 T cells in ankylosing spondylitis. MiXCR, applied by TCRdb to the 5' RACE reads, yields one record per CDR3 protein. The sample lists around 250,000 distinct CDR3 sequences; over 15% were seen once. The specimen sequenced was blood, either unsorted or a sorted T cell fraction (not recorded which). These receptors all stem from a male donor with ankylosing spondylitis or in good health (not recorded which). Both conserved end residues are part of each CDR3. A D gene is named only where the DNA matches it firmly. Not all rows give a size; the values are once, few, many and, for expanded clones, a class.

- | - | TRBJ2-5 | TRBV7-8 | TGTGCCAGCAGCGCGTACGTTGGGGGAGTTGCACCGGAGACCCAGTACTTC | CASSAYVGGVAPETQYF
- | TRBD1 | TRBJ1-3 | TRBV12-3/TRBV12-4 | TGTGCCAGCAGTGCCGGGACAGATGGATATTTT | CASSAGTDGYF
few | TRBD2 | TRBJ2-7 | TRBV5-1 | TGCGCCAGCAGCTTGGTGGGAGGGTTCGAGCAGTACTTC | CASSLVGGFEQYF
- | - | TRBJ2-7 | TRBV3-1 | TGTGCCAGCAGCCCGATCAGGGATTCTCACGAGCAGTACTTC | CASSPIRDSHEQYF
- | TRBD2 | TRBJ2-7 | TRBV6-2/TRBV6-3 | TGTGCCAGCAGTTACTCGACTTCTAGCGGGAGTTTTCCCTACGAGCAGTACTTC | CASSYSTSSGSFPYEQYF
- | - | TRBJ2-7 | TRBV12-3/TRBV12-4 | TGTGCCAGCAGTCAAGGGGGACGGCGAGGGTGGTACGAGCAGTACTTC | CASSQGGRRGWYEQYF
- | - | TRBJ2-1 | TRBV20-1 | TGCAGTGCTATTTTGGCTTATCGACGTAGTCCCAATGAGCAGTTCTTC | CSAILAYRRSPNEQFF
- | TRBD2 | TRBJ2-7 | TRBV20-1 | TGCAGTGCCCACCCACTAGCGGGAGGGCCGGCCTACGAGCAGTACTTC | CSAHPLAGGPAYEQYF
- | - | TRBJ1-6 | TRBV12-3/TRBV12-4 | TGTGCCAGCAGTATGGGGGGGCTCTCGATCTGGGGTTCACCCCTCCACTTT | CASSMGGLSIWGSPLHF
- | TRBD2 | TRBJ2-2 | TRBV4-2 | TGTGCCAGCAGTCCCCAGCGGGACCCTGGATCCGGGGAGCTGTTTTTT | CASSPQRDPGSGELFF
- | - | TRBJ2-3 | TRBV28 | TGTGCCAGCAGTTGGAAAGCCGGGACTCAGGAGACAGATACGCAGTATTTT | CASSWKAGTQETDTQYF
- | TRBD1 | TRBJ2-5 | TRBV28 | TGTGCCACCTTGCAGGCAGGGGGCAACCAAGAGACCCAGTACTTC | CATLQAGGNQETQYF
- | - | TRBJ2-1 | TRBV7-3 | TGTGCCAGCAGCCCTTTACCATCCTACAATGAGCAGTTCTTC | CASSPLPSYNEQFF
- | TRBD2 | TRBJ2-5 | TRBV10-3 | TGTGCCATCAGTGAGTCGAGGGCTAGCGGGAGTCTAGAGACCCAGTACTTC | CAISESRASGSLETQYF
- | TRBD1 | TRBJ1-5 | TRBV20-1 | TGCAGTGCTACAGGACAGGAGCCTCTAGGTCAGCCCCAGCATTTT | CSATGQEPLGQPQHF
once | - | TRBJ2-1 | TRBV3-1 | TGTGCCAGCAGTGAAATAGTGGCCATGCAGTTCTTC | CASSEIVAMQFF
few | TRBD1 | TRBJ2-6 | TRBV10-3 | TGTGCCATCAGTGACTTCCTGGGACAGGGGGAGGTCTCTGGGGCCAACGTCCTGACTTTC | CAISDFLGQGEVSGANVLTF
- | - | TRBJ2-1 | TRBV4-2 | TGTGCCAGCAGCCAAGATATTTATGAGCAGTTCTTC | CASSQDIYEQFF
many | - | TRBJ1-1 | TRBV6-5 | TGTGCCAGCAGTTCGACGTTGGTTGAAGCTTTCTTT | CASSSTLVEAFF
few | - | TRBJ1-2 | TRBV12-3/TRBV12-4 | TGTGCCAGCAGCTTTGGACTACGGGAAACCTATGGCTACACCTTC | CASSFGLRETYGYTF
many | - | TRBJ2-1 | TRBV6-6 | TGTGCCAGCAGCCAAGACAGTGAGCAGTTCTTC | CASSQDSEQFF
few | - | TRBJ2-7 | TRBV29-1 | TGCAGCGTTGAAGGGGACAAAGGAGACGAGCAGTACTTC | CSVEGDKGDEQYF